This TCR beta chain was identified during a study of blood T cells in healthy people across ages. Overall study findings and caveats: With naive T cell percentage, TCR beta diversity showed a strong correlation. The lack of PBMC sorting stopped any conclusive naive versus antigen-experienced comparison. Older age coincided with a roughly linear decline in TCR beta diversity per million T cells.

Regarding this clonotype: Its antigen is as yet unknown.

In germline, CDR1 is SNHLY, CDR2 FYNNEI. V was shortened by 6 bases and J by 0 bases, with 15 bases between the two germline ends. CDR3 length: 15 amino acids. Alongside a J-beta primer mix, a sample-barcoded 5' primer served in a second PCR lasting about 6 to 12 cycles. Per-sample output comprised a minimum of 3 million paired-end reads containing CDR3. MiXCR was run by TCRdb on the 5' RACE reads, yielding one entry per CDR3 protein. Counted here are approximately 730,000 distinct CDR3 sequences, around half occurring once; the ten biggest clones make up around 40%. Sequencing input: blood. The V call is TRBV2, the J call TRBJ2-7; D is possibly TRBD1 (6 bases). The sequence derives from a man at least 80 years old in good health. CDR3 bases: TGTGCCAGCAGGGGACAACTCTTGAGCTCCTACGAGCAGTACTTC. Translating gives CASRGQLLSSYEQYF.